This T cell receptor (beta chain) stems from a study of vaccination and CD4 T cells after COVID-19. Study context: Between diagnosis and the drawing of post-COVID samples lay a median roughly 100 days (range 35 to 161). Every culture used as a control got a CEFX pool, an HIV-1 Nef pool, or no peptide.

The treatment denotes: approximately nine-day PBMC culture with coronavirus spike peptide pools or control peptides (ViraFEST assay). Note on this clonotype: Its antigen is currently unknown.

At the Johns Hopkins FTIC core, DNA taken from cultured CD4+ T cells was sequenced by way of the Oncomine TCR Beta short-read assay. In TCRdb, the PCR reads were re-called with MiXCR into one record per CDR3 protein. Of 17,000 or so distinct CDR3 sequences listed, approximately 45% are singletons. The starting material was CD4+ T cells from blood, cultured in vitro, obtained before SARS-CoV-2 vaccination. The receptor comes from a human donor who had recovered from COVID-19.

The CDR3 loop reads CASRPSNSPLHF. In nucleotides, the CDR3 is TGTGCCAGCAGACCCAGTAATTCACCCCTCCACTTT. This chain links TRBV6-1 with TRBJ1-6; no clear D. Trimming pared 6 bases from V and 6 bases from J, leaving 6 bases between. The CDR3 is 12 amino acids. Germline lookup yields CDR1 MNHNS and CDR2 SASEGT.